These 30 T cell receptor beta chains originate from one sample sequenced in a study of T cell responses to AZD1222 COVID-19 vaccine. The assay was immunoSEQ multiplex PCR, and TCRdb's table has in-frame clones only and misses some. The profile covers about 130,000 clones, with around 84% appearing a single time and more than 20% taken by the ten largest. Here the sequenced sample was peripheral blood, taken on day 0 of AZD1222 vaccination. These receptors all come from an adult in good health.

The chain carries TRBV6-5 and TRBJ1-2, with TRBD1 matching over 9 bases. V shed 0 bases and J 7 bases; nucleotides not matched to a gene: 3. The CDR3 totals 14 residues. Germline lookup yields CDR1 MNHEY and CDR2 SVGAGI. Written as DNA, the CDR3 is TGTGCCAGCAGTTACTCGAAGACAGGGGGTGGCTACACCTTC. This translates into CASSYSKTGGGYTF.

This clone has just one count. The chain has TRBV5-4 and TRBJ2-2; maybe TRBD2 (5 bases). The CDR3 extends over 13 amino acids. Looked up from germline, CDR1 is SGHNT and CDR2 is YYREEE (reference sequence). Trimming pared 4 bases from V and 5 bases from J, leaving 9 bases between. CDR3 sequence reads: CASSPEATGELFF. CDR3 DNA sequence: TGTGCCAGCAGCCCGGAGGCGACCGGGGAGCTGTTTTTT.

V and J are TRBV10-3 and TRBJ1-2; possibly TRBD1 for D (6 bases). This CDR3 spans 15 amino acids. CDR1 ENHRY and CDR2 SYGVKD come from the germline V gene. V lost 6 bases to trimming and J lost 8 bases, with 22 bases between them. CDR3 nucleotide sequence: TGTGCCATCAGAGACGACAGGACCCCATCGGGAGGCTACACCTTC. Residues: CAIRDDRTPSGGYTF.

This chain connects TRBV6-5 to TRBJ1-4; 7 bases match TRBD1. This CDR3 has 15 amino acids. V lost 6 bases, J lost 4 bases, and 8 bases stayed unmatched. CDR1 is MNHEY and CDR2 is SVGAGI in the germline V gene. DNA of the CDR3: TGTGCCAGCAGCCACGGACAGGTGATTAATGAAAAACTGTTTTTT. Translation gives CASSHGQVINEKLFF.

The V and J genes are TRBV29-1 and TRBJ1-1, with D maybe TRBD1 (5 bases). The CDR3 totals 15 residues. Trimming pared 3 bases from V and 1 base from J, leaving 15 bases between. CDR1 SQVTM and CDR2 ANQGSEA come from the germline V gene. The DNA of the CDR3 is TGCAGCGTTGAGAGATTCTCGGGGGAGAACACTGAAGCTTTCTTT. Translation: CSVERFSGENTEAFF.

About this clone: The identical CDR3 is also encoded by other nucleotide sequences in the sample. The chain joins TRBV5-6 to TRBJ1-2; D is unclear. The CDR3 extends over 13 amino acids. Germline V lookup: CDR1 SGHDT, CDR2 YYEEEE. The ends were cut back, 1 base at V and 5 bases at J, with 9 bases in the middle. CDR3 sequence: CASSLWANYGYTF. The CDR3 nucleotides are TGTGCCAGCAGCTTGTGGGCAAATTATGGCTACACCTTC.

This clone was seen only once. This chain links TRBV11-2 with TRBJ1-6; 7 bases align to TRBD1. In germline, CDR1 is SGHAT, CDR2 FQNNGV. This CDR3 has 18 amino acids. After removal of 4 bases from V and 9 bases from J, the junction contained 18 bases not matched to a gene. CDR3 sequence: CASSSQLPFAGGSSPLHF. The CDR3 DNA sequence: TGTGCCAGCAGCTCCCAACTCCCTTTCGCAGGGGGAAGTTCACCCCTCCACTTT. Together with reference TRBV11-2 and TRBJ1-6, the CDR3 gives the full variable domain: EAGVAQSPRYKIIEKRQSVAFWCNPISGHATLYWYQQILGQGPKLLIQFQNNGVVDDSQLPKDRFSAERLKGVDSTLKIQPAKLEDSAVYLCASSSQLPFAGGSSPLHFGNGTRLTVT.

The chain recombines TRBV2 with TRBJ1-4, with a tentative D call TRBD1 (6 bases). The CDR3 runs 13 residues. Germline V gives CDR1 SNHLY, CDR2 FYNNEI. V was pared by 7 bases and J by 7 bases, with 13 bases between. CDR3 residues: CASNPLQGEKLFF. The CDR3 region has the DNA TGTGCCAGCAACCCCTTACAGGGTGAAAAACTGTTTTTT.

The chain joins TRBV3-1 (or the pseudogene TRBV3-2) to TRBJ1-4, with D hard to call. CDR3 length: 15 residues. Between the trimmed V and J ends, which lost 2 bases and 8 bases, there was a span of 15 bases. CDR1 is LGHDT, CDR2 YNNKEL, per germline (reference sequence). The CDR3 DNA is TGTGCCAGCAGCCAATTCCGGATACTGGAGGAAAAACTGTTTTTT. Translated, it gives CASSQFRILEEKLFF.

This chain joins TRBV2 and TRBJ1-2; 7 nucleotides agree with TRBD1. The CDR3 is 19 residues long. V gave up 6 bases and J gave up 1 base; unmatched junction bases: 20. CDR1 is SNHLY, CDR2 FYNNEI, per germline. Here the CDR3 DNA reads TGTGCCAGCAGGGAGATACAGGGGCGGAGGATCACAAGTAACTATGGCTACACCTTC. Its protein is CASREIQGRRITSNYGYTF.

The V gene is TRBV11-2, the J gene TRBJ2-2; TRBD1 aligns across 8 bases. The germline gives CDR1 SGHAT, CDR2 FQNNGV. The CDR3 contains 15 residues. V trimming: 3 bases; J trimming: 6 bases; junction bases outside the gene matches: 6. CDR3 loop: CASSLQGAASGELFF. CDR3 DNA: TGTGCCAGCAGCTTGCAGGGGGCGGCCTCCGGGGAGCTGTTTTTT.

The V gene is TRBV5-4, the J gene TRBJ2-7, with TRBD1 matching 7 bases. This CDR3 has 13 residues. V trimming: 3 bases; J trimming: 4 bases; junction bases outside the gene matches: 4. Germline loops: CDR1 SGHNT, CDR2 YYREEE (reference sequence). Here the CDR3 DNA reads TGTGCCAGCAGCTGGAAGACAGGGTACGAGCAGTACTTC. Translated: CASSWKTGYEQYF.

The CDR3 DNA sequence: TGTGCCAGCAGCTTAGAGTCAGGGGGGATGAACACTGAAGCTTTCTTT. Protein: CASSLESGGMNTEAFF. The gene calls are TRBV7-9 and TRBJ1-1; 7 bases align to TRBD1. In germline, CDR1 is SEHNR, CDR2 FQNEAQ (reference sequence). This CDR3 has 16 residues. With 1 base clipped from V and 0 bases from J, the junction kept 5 bases outside the gene matches. The variable domain in full, completed from reference TRBV7-9 and TRBJ1-1, reads DTGVSQNPRHKITKRGQNVTFRCDPISEHNRLYWYRQTLGQGPEFLTYFQNEAQLEKSRLLSDRFSAERPKGSFSTLEIQRTEQGDSAMYLCASSLESGGMNTEAFFGQGTRLTVV.

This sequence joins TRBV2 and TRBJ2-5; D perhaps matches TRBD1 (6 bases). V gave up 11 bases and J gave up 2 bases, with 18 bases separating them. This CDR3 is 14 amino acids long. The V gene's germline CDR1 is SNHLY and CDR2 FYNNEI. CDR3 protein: CASGKGVTQETQYF. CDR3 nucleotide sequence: TGTGCCTCAGGAAAGGGGGTGACACAAGAGACCCAGTACTTC.

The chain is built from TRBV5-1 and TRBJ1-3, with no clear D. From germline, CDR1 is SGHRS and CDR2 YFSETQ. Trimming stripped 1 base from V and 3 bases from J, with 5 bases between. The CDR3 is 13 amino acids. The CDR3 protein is CASSLNLGNTIYF. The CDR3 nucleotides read TGCGCCAGCAGCTTGAACCTTGGAAACACCATATATTTT.

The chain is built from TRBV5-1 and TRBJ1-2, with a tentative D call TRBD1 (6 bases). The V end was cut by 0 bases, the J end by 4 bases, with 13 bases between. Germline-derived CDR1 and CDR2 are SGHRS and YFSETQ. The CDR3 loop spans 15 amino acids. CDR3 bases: TGCGCCAGCAGCTTGGCCGTAACACAGGGCTATGGCTACACCTTC. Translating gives CASSLAVTQGYGYTF.

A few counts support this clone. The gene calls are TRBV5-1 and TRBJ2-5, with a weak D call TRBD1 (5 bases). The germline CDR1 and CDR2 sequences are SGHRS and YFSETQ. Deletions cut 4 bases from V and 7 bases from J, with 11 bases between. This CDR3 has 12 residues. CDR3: CASSPDIGTQYF. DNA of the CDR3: TGCGCCAGCAGCCCGGACATTGGGACCCAGTACTTC.

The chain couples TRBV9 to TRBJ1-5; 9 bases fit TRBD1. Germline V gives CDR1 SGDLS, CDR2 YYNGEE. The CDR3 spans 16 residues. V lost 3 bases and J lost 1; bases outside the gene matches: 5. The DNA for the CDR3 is TGTGCCAGCAGCGCAGACAGGGGGGGGAGCAATCAGCCCCAGCATTTT. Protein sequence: CASSADRGGSNQPQHF.

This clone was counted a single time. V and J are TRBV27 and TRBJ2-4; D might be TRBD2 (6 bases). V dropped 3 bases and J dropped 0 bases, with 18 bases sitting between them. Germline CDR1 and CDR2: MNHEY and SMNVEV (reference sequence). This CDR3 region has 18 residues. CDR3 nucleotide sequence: TGTGCCAGCAGTTTGTCGGGGGTAGAGTCGCTAGCCAAAAACATTCAGTACTTC. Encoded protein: CASSLSGVESLAKNIQYF.

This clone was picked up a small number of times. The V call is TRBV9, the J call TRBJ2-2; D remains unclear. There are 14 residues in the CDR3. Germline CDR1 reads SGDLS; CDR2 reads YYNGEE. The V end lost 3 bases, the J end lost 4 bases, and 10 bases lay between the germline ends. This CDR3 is CASSGSGFTGELFF. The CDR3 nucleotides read TGTGCCAGCAGCGGATCAGGTTTCACCGGGGAGCTGTTTTTT. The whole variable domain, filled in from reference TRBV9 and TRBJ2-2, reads DSGVTQTPKHLITATGQRVTLRCSPRSGDLSVYWYQQSLDQGLQFLIQYYNGEERAKGNILERFSAQQFPDLHSELNLSSLELGDSALYFCASSGSGFTGELFFGEGSRLTVL.

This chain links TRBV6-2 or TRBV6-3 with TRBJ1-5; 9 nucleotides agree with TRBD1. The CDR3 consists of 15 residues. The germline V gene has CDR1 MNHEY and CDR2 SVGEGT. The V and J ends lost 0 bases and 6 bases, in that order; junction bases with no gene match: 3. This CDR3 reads CASSYSGQGSQPQHF. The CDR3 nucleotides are TGTGCCAGCAGTTACTCGGGACAGGGAAGTCAGCCCCAGCATTTT.

CDR3 protein: CASGQPNQPQHF. DNA of the CDR3: TGTGCCAGCGGCCAGCCCAATCAGCCCCAGCATTTT. The V and J genes are TRBV2 and TRBJ1-5; no reliable D call. There are 12 residues in the CDR3. Germline lookup yields CDR1 SNHLY and CDR2 FYNNEI. Trimming took off 8 bases at V and 3 bases at J, with 8 bases between the two ends.

The CDR3 spells CASSLFQRNTEAFF. The CDR3, as DNA: TGCGCCAGCAGCCTATTTCAGAGGAACACTGAAGCTTTCTTT. The V call is TRBV4-1, the J call TRBJ1-1; no definite D call. Deletions cut 4 bases from V and 1 base from J, with 10 bases between. Germline lookup yields CDR1 MGHRA and CDR2 YSYEKL. The CDR3 contains 14 residues.

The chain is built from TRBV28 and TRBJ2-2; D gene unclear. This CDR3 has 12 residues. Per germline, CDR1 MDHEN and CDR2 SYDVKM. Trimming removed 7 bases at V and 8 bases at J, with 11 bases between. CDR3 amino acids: CASIDNPGELFF. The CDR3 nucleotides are TGTGCCAGCATAGACAACCCGGGGGAGCTGTTTTTT.

The CDR3: CASSLRTASYEQYF. CDR3 DNA sequence: TGTGCCAGCAGCTTACGGACAGCCTCCTACGAGCAGTACTTC. The rearrangement uses TRBV7-2 and TRBJ2-7, with D perhaps TRBD1 (6 bases). The CDR3 sequence is 14 residues long. Trimming stripped 2 bases from V and 0 bases from J, with 8 bases between. Germline CDR1 and CDR2: SGHTA and FQGNSA.

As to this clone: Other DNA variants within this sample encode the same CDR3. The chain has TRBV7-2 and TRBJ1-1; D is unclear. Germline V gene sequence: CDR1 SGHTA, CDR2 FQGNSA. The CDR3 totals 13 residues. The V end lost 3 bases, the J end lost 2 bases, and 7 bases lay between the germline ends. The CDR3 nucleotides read TGTGCCAGCAGCTTTAGTTTAAACACTGAAGCTTTCTTT. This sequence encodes CASSFSLNTEAFF.

Here the CDR3 DNA reads TGTGCCAGCAGCTTTACAGGGGGCCGAGAAAAACTGTTTTTT. This encodes CASSFTGGREKLFF. The V call is TRBV7-2, the J call TRBJ1-4; TRBD1 aligns across 9 bases. Germline V gene lookup returns CDR1 SGHTA and CDR2 FQGNSA. V shed 3 bases and J 8 bases; nucleotides not matched to a gene: 4. The CDR3 length is 14 residues. The variable domain in full, completed from reference TRBV7-2 and TRBJ1-4, reads GAGVSQSPSNKVTEKGKDVELRCDPISGHTALYWYRQSLGQGLEFLIYFQGNSAPDKSGLPSDRFSAERTGGSVSTLTIQRTQQEDSAVYLCASSFTGGREKLFFGSGTQLSVL.

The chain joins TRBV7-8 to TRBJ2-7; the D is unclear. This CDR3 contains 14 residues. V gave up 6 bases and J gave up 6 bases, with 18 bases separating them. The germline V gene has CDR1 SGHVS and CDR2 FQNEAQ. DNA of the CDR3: TGTGCCAGCAGTTATGACATAGGTGTGGGCGAGCAGTACTTC. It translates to CASSYDIGVGEQYF.

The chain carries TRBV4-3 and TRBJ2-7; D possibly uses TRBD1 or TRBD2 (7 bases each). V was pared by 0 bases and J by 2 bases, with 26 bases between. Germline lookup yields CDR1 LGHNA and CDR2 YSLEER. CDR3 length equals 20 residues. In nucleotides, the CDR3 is TGCGCCAGCAGCCAAGACCTGGGGGGGAAGAACCGGGACAGACCCTACGAGCAGTACTTC. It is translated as CASSQDLGGKNRDRPYEQYF.

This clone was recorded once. CDR3 sequence reads: CASSQGTYRTDTQYF. In DNA form, the CDR3 reads TGCGCCAGCAGCCAAGGGACCTATCGCACAGATACGCAGTATTTT. This sequence joins TRBV4-3 and TRBJ2-3; D unclear. Germline lookup yields CDR1 LGHNA and CDR2 YSLEER. The V end was cut by 1 base, the J end by 1 base, with 9 bases between. The CDR3 spans 15 residues.